This is a list of T cell receptor beta chains from one sample in a study of molecular identifiers for immune sequencing clone quantification. Via MiXCR, TCRdb re-called the PCR reads, giving one row per CDR3 protein. The sample lists around 470,000 distinct CDR3 sequences, about a fifth seen once, with under 0.85% in the top ten. Sequences were obtained from naive CD8+ T cells from blood, with Jurkat cell RNA spiked in. Receptors originate from a human donor in good health. Some libraries in this study had Jurkat cell RNA spiked in. Each CDR3 is given with its conserved first and last residue. The order of the fields is clone size, J gene, V gene, D gene, CDR3 protein, CDR3 DNA. The D gene is left open where the match is weak. Only part of the rows carry a size: once, few, many, or a class if the clone is expanded.

- TRBJ2-3 TRBV5-6 TRBD2 CAGSPAGTSGLRGQYF TGTGCCGGCAGCCCGGCCGGGACTAGCGGGTTGCGGGGGCAGTATTTT
many TRBJ1-5 TRBV2 - CASRQGPGSNQPQHF TGTGCCAGCAGGCAAGGACCAGGGAGCAATCAGCCCCAGCATTTT
- TRBJ1-1 TRBV5-6 - CASSYSLSNTEAFF TGTGCCAGCAGCTACAGTCTGTCGAACACTGAAGCTTTCTTT
many TRBJ1-6 TRBV7-2 - CASSLDSFYSPLHF TGTGCCAGCAGCTTAGACAGCTTTTACTCACCCCTCCACTTT
- TRBJ2-2 TRBV4-1 - CASSPEPATRTGEPFF TGCGCCAGCAGCCCAGAGCCGGCTACTCGCACCGGGGAGCCGTTTTTT
few TRBJ2-5 TRBV6-2/TRBV6-3 - CASSYTDRTQETQYF TGTGCCAGCAGTTACACGGACAGAACCCAAGAGACCCAGTACTTC
many TRBJ2-3 TRBV7-6 TRBD2 CASSYLASGRVSSGTQYF TGTGCCAGCAGCTATCTAGCATCCGGGAGGGTATCTTCGGGTACGCAGTATTTT
few TRBJ2-7 TRBV6-1 - CASRDRISYEQYF TGTGCCAGCAGGGATAGAATTTCCTACGAGCAGTACTTC
many TRBJ2-7 TRBV28 TRBD2 CASSSRDYHYEQYF TGTGCCAGCAGTTCTAGGGACTACCACTACGAGCAGTACTTC
- TRBJ1-1 TRBV27 - CASSAQSMNTGAFF TGTGCCAGCAGTGCACAGAGTATGAACACTGGAGCTTTCTTT
few TRBJ1-1 TRBV30 - CAWSVGGETEAFF TGTGCCTGGAGTGTAGGGGGGGAGACTGAAGCTTTCTTT
few TRBJ2-2 TRBV27 - CASSLSFQLTGELFF TGTGCCAGCAGTTTATCGTTTCAGCTTACCGGGGAGCTGTTTTTT
- TRBJ1-1 TRBV15 TRBD1 CATSATGGIYTEAFF TGTGCCACCAGCGCCACAGGGGGCATCTACACTGAAGCTTTCTTT
many TRBJ2-3 TRBV19 - CASSMTGLGDTQYF TGTGCCAGTAGTATGACAGGCCTAGGAGATACGCAGTATTTT
- TRBJ2-5 TRBV28 TRBD2 CATQMLAEETQYF TGTGCCACCCAGATGCTAGCGGAAGAGACCCAGTACTTC
many TRBJ1-3 TRBV7-9 TRBD1 CASSSPTGEDTIYF TGTGCCAGCAGCTCGCCGACAGGGGAAGACACCATATATTTT
few TRBJ2-5 TRBV12-3/TRBV12-4 - CASSLVSVYQETQYF TGTGCCAGCAGTTTAGTTAGCGTCTACCAAGAGACCCAGTACTTC
- TRBJ2-5 TRBV3-1 - CASSLSPGRGETQYF TGTGCCAGCAGCCTAAGCCCCGGTAGAGGAGAGACCCAGTACTTC
- TRBJ2-1 TRBV12-3/TRBV12-4 - CASCGQGSVSYNEQFF TGTGCCAGCTGCGGCCAGGGTTCCGTCTCCTACAATGAGCAGTTCTTC
- TRBJ1-2 TRBV5-6 - CASSLGAGFIDRRVGYTF TGTGCCAGCAGCTTGGGGGCAGGGTTTATCGACCGTCGCGTCGGCTACACCTTC
- TRBJ1-1 TRBV6-5 - CASSSGSGGTEAFF TGTGCCAGCAGTTCAGGATCGGGGGGCACTGAAGCTTTCTTT
- TRBJ2-7 TRBV12-3/TRBV12-4 - CASRVSDSYEQYF TGTGCCAGCAGAGTGTCGGACTCCTACGAGCAGTACTTC
many TRBJ2-3 TRBV7-9 TRBD1 CASSLLTGDESTDTQYF TGTGCCAGCAGCTTGTTGACAGGGGATGAATCAACAGATACGCAGTATTTT
few TRBJ2-7 TRBV20-1 - CSARDFDYLPEQYF TGCAGTGCTAGAGATTTCGACTACCTTCCCGAGCAGTACTTC
- TRBJ2-3 TRBV27 TRBD2 CASSLLLADTDTQYF TGTGCCAGCAGTTTACTCCTAGCGGACACAGATACGCAGTATTTT
- TRBJ2-1 TRBV30 - CAWSVWAGSEQFF TGTGCCTGGAGTGTCTGGGCAGGGAGTGAGCAGTTCTTC
many TRBJ2-1 TRBV5-3 - CASSLESGTDISYNEQFF TGTGCCAGCAGCTTGGAGTCAGGGACCGATATCTCCTACAATGAGCAGTTCTTC
- TRBJ2-2 TRBV25-1 - CASSDLRGSTGELFF TGTGCCAGCAGTGATCTGAGGGGGTCTACCGGGGAGCTGTTTTTT
- TRBJ2-2 TRBV19 TRBD1 CASSALQGAGTGELFF TGTGCCAGTAGTGCCTTACAGGGGGCGGGGACCGGGGAGCTGTTTTTT
many TRBJ1-1 TRBV6-1 TRBD1 CASRGTGMNTEAFF TGTGCCAGCAGGGGGACAGGGATGAACACTGAAGCTTTCTTT
many TRBJ2-7 TRBV7-6 TRBD1 CASSPNRGSEQYF TGTGCCAGCAGCCCGAACAGGGGGAGCGAGCAGTACTTC
many TRBJ2-3 TRBV9 TRBD2 CASSVGDSGRATDTQYF TGTGCCAGCAGCGTAGGGGATAGCGGGAGGGCTACAGATACGCAGTATTTT
- TRBJ2-3 TRBV19 TRBD2 CVSSWTSGGHDTQYF TGTGTCAGTAGCTGGACTAGCGGGGGGCACGATACGCAGTATTTT
many TRBJ2-3 TRBV2 - CASSERGTSTDTQYF TGTGCCAGCAGTGAAAGGGGCACCAGCACAGATACGCAGTATTTT
many TRBJ1-5 TRBV7-2 - CASSPTSRGRGNQPQHF TGTGCCAGCAGCCCAACGAGCAGGGGTAGAGGCAATCAGCCCCAGCATTTT
few TRBJ2-3 TRBV7-6 - CASSSPRGREGYGDTQYF TGTGCCAGCAGCTCCCCCCGGGGTAGGGAAGGGTATGGAGATACGCAGTATTTT
many TRBJ2-5 TRBV21-1 - CASSKVWQGECVRQETQYF TGTGCCAGCAGCAAGGTTTGGCAGGGGGAGTGCGTACGCCAAGAGACCCAGTACTTC
many TRBJ2-3 TRBV2 - CASSRTGIRDTQYF TGTGCCAGCAGCCGAACAGGGATCAGAGATACGCAGTATTTT
- TRBJ2-7 TRBV20-1 - CSAPHPDRLLDEQHF TGCAGTGCTCCACACCCTGACAGGCTCCTGGACGAGCAGCACTTC
many TRBJ1-1 TRBV27 - CASSLSPGAHGANTEAFF TGTGCCAGCAGTTTATCCCCAGGCGCCCATGGCGCGAACACTGAAGCTTTCTTT
- TRBJ2-7 TRBV9 - CASSRRGYEQYF TGTGCCAGCAGTCGCAGGGGATACGAGCAGTACTTC
many TRBJ2-7 TRBV7-9 - CASSRDSAEQYF TGTGCCAGCAGCCGGGACTCGGCCGAGCAGTACTTC
many TRBJ2-3 TRBV27 - CASSSSGYSTDTQYF TGTGCCAGCAGTTCCAGCGGGTATAGCACAGATACGCAGTATTTT
many TRBJ2-1 TRBV4-1 TRBD2 CASSQPGTSGGAIEQFF TGCGCCAGCAGCCAGCCCGGGACTAGCGGGGGGGCTATTGAGCAGTTCTTC
few TRBJ2-2 TRBV7-7 - CASTPMAGSNTGELFF TGTGCCAGCACCCCAATGGCGGGGAGTAACACCGGGGAGCTGTTTTTT